The 16 T cell receptor beta chains below all came from one sample that was sequenced in a study of OX40 agonist ivuxolimab in advanced cancers. TCRdb keeps only in-frame clones here, not all; method: immunoSEQ multiplex PCR. The data show about 23,000 clones, with roughly 90% seen just once and roughly 33% held by the top ten. Sample: CD4+ or CD8+ T cells sorted from blood, taken in a trial of the OX40 agonist ivuxolimab. These receptors all stem from an adult with an advanced solid tumor such as melanoma, head and neck, liver or kidney cancer.

The J gene is TRBJ1-3, the V gene TRBV30, with D possibly being TRBD1 (5 bases). Germline CDR1 GTSNPN, CDR2 SVGIG (reference sequence). V dropped 4 bases and J dropped 2 bases, with 9 bases sitting between them. The CDR3 is made up of 13 amino acids. The CDR3 loop reads CAWTGRAGNTIYF. The DNA for the CDR3 is TGTGCCTGGACCGGCAGGGCTGGAAACACCATATATTTT. Variable domain in full (rest from reference TRBV30 and TRBJ1-3): SQTIHQWPATLVQPVGSPLSLECTVEGTSNPNLYWYRQAAGRGLQLLFYSVGIGQISSEVPQNLSASRPQDRQFILSSKKLLLSDSGFYLCAWTGRAGNTIYFGEGSWLTVV.

V is TRBV2 and J is TRBJ2-4; D call uncertain. This CDR3 comprises 13 residues. CDR1 and CDR2 from the germline V gene are SNHLY and FYNNEI. The V end was cut by 5 bases, the J end by 8 bases, with 13 bases between. Here the CDR3 reads CASSLRREDIQYF. The CDR3 DNA reads TGTGCCAGCAGTCTTAGAAGGGAAGACATTCAGTACTTC.

This clone has more than one count but fewer than ten. The sample contains more than one DNA sequence encoding this CDR3. V and J are TRBV2 and TRBJ1-5, with unresolved D. The CDR3 covers 13 residues. Trimming took off 1 base at V and 1 base at J, with 2 bases between the two ends. CDR1 and CDR2 from the germline V gene are SNHLY and FYNNEI. The CDR3 spells CASSEESNQPQHF. The CDR3 DNA follows: TGTGCCAGCAGTGAAGAGAGCAATCAGCCCCAGCATTTT.

This clone was observed a few times. The chain couples TRBV10-3 to TRBJ1-2; D remains unclear. The V end was cut by 3 bases, the J end by 0 bases, with 11 bases between. The CDR3 has 15 amino acids. Germline-derived CDR1 and CDR2 are ENHRY and SYGVKD. The CDR3 is CAISEGKPSNYGYTF. The CDR3 DNA follows: TGTGCCATCAGTGAAGGAAAGCCGTCTAACTATGGCTACACCTTC.

The rearrangement uses TRBV5-1 and TRBJ2-7; the D gene is possibly TRBD1 (6 bases). The germline CDR1 and CDR2 sequences are SGHRS and YFSETQ. The germline V and J ends were trimmed by 5 bases and 0 bases, with 9 bases remaining between them. The CDR3 has 13 amino acids. CDR3 loop: CASRPGHSYEQYF. The CDR3 DNA sequence: TGCGCCAGCAGACCGGGACACTCCTACGAGCAGTACTTC.

The chain combines TRBV12-5 with TRBJ2-3, with TRBD2 identical over 12 bases. Germline V lookup: CDR1 LGHNT, CDR2 FRNRAP. The CDR3 has 18 residues. The ends lost 6 bases at V and 0 bases at J; junction bases unmatched: 10. The DNA of the CDR3 is TGTGCTAGTGGCCCCCTAGCGGGGGGGGTCTATAGCACAGATACGCAGTATTTT. Translation: CASGPLAGGVYSTDTQYF.

The V call is TRBV7-6, the J call TRBJ2-7, with a tentative D call TRBD2 (6 bases). Per germline, CDR1 SGHVS and CDR2 FNYEAQ. The CDR3 sequence is 16 residues long. Trimming removed 5 bases at V and 5 bases at J, with 22 bases between. In nucleotides, the CDR3 is TGTGCCAGCAGCCTAACCCTCGCGACTAGTATCCACGAGCAGTACTTC. Its protein product is CASSLTLATSIHEQYF.

V is TRBV5-1 and J is TRBJ1-2; D perhaps matches TRBD1 (6 bases). V was clipped by 1 base and J by 8 bases, with 12 bases between them. Germline CDR1 reads SGHRS; CDR2 reads YFSETQ. This CDR3 has 13 residues. The CDR3 loop is CASSLLEGEGYTF. The CDR3 DNA reads as TGCGCCAGCAGCTTGTTGGAGGGGGAGGGCTACACCTTC.

This clone occurred a few times. The chain links TRBV5-6 to TRBJ2-3; D possibly matches TRBD1 or TRBD2 (5 bases each). The V gene's germline CDR1 is SGHDT and CDR2 YYEEEE. Trimming removed 4 bases at V and 0 bases at J, with 12 bases between. CDR3 length: 15 residues. The CDR3 region has the DNA TGTGCCAGCAGCCGGGACCCTACAAGCACAGATACGCAGTATTTT. It encodes CASSRDPTSTDTQYF.

The V call is TRBV18, the J call TRBJ2-7; 7 bases map to TRBD1. The junction had 8 bases not matched to a gene; V was cut back by 0 bases and J by 9 bases. CDR3 length: 14 residues. Germline V gene sequence: CDR1 KGHSH, CDR2 LQKENI. Here the CDR3 reads CASSPPNDRERQYF. The CDR3 DNA reads as TGTGCCAGCTCACCACCAAATGACAGGGAAAGGCAGTACTTC.

The V gene is TRBV6-1, the J gene TRBJ1-2; D remains ambiguous. Trimming took off 3 bases at V and 7 bases at J, with 9 bases between the two ends. The CDR3 is made up of 12 amino acids. Germline-derived CDR1 and CDR2 are MNHNS and SASEGT. CDR3 DNA: TGTGCCAGCAGTGATTGGGCCTCTGGCTACACCTTC. It codes for CASSDWASGYTF.

CDR3 DNA: TGTGCCTGGAGTGGGGGCAGGGTAAATGAAAAACTGTTTTTT. Translating it yields CAWSGGRVNEKLFF. The rearrangement links TRBV30 to TRBJ1-4, with a possible D match to TRBD1 (5 bases). This CDR3 comprises 14 residues. Trimming stripped 1 base from V and 5 bases from J, with 11 bases between. CDR1 is GTSNPN, CDR2 SVGIG, per germline (reference sequence).

The table lists this clone with a few counts. The chain uses TRBV5-1 and TRBJ1-1; 12 nucleotides align to TRBD1. V shed 4 bases and J 0 bases; nucleotides not matched to a gene: 4. CDR1 is SGHRS and CDR2 is YFSETQ in the germline V gene. CDR3 length: 16 amino acids. The CDR3 spells CASSAGTGGVNTEAFF. DNA of the CDR3: TGCGCCAGCAGCGCCGGGACAGGGGGCGTGAACACTGAAGCTTTCTTT.

The V call is TRBV28, the J call TRBJ2-7, with 15 bases identical to TRBD2. The V segment lost 4 bases and the J segment 0 bases; nucleotides outside the gene matches: 10. The CDR3 is 19 amino acids. From germline, CDR1 is MDHEN and CDR2 SYDVKM. Here the CDR3 reads CASSSTYGTSGGSSYEQYF. The CDR3 region has the DNA TGTGCCAGCAGTTCCACCTACGGGACTAGCGGGGGGAGCTCCTACGAGCAGTACTTC.

The chain has TRBV11-2 and TRBJ2-2; 9 bases match TRBD2. Germline lookup yields CDR1 SGHAT and CDR2 FQNNGV. With V trimmed by 2 bases and J by 4 bases, 5 bases remained unmatched. The CDR3 totals 16 residues. The CDR3 is CASSLLAGILTGELFF. The CDR3 bases are TGTGCCAGCAGCTTACTAGCGGGAATTCTCACCGGGGAGCTGTTTTTT.

The gene calls are TRBV28 and TRBJ2-7; 8 bases agree with TRBD1. The CDR3 spans 14 residues. From germline, CDR1 is MDHEN and CDR2 SYDVKM. V gave up 3 bases and J gave up 6 bases; unmatched junction bases: 7. The CDR3 DNA is TGTGCCAGCAGTTTTAGGACAGGGATGAGCGAGCAGTACTTC. It translates to CASSFRTGMSEQYF.